The table lists the clone carrying this TCR beta chain with many counts. The time point is: newly diagnosed GD, antithyroid drugs for less than 3 months. PBMCs provided the RNA from which the TCR library was made. The CDR3 spans 13 residues. Germline CDR1 and CDR2: SGHNT and YENEEA. Trimming removed 3 bases from V and 8 bases from J, with 11 bases in between. These data come from a study of regulatory T cells in long-lasting Graves disease. The TCR beta library used iRepertoire HTBI primers with Arm-PCR amplification of CDR3. Using its own MiXCR run on the multiplex PCR reads, TCRdb lists one record per CDR3 protein. The repertoire holds hundreds of thousands of distinct CDR3 sequences, with about 16% as singletons. A further study also used this sample, focusing on T cells in Graves' hyperthyroidism and ophthalmopathy.

The gene calls are TRBV11-3 and TRBJ2-1, with D perhaps being TRBD1 or TRBD2 (5 bases each). This material consisted of peripheral blood mononuclear cells (PBMCs), taken at new diagnosis, from a patient treated with antithyroid drugs. The clonotype originates from a woman aged 35-65 years with Graves disease. In nucleotides, the CDR3 is TGTGCCAGCAGCTTCTACGAGGGGCATGAGCAGTTCTTC. Translating it yields CASSFYEGHEQFF.